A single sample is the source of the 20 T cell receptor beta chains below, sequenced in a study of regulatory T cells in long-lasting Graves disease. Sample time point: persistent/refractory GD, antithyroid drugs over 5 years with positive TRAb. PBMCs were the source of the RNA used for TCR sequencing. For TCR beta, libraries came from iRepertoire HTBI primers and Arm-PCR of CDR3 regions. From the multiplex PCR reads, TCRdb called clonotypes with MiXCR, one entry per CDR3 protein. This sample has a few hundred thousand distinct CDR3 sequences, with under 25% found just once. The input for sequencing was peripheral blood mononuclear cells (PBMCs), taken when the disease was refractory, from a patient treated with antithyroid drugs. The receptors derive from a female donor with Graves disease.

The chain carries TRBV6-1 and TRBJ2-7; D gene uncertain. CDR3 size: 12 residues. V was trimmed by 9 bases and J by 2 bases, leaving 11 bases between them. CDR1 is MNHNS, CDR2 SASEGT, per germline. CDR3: CASCRNTYEQYF. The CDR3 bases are TGTGCCAGTTGCAGAAATACCTACGAGCAGTACTTC.

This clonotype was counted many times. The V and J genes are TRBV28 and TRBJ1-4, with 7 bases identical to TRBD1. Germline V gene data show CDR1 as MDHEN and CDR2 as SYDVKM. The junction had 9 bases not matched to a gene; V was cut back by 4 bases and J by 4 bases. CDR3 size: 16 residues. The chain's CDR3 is CASSSRGTVLNEKLFF. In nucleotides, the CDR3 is TGTGCCAGCAGTTCCCGAGGGACAGTCCTTAATGAAAAACTGTTTTTT.

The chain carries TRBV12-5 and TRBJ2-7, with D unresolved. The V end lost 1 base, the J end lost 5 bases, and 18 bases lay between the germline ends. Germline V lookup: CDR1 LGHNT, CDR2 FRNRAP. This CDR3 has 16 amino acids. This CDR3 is CASGLGNRSLIDEQYF. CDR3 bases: TGTGCTAGTGGTTTGGGAAACAGATCCTTAATCGACGAGCAGTACTTC. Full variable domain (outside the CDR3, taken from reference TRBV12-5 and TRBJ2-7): DARVTQTPRHKVTEMGQEVTMRCQPILGHNTVFWYRQTMMQGLELLAYFRNRAPLDDSGMPKDRFSAEMPDATLATLKIQPSEPRDSAVYFCASGLGNRSLIDEQYFGPGTRLTVT.

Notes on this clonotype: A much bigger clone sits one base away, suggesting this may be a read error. CDR3 nucleotide sequence: TGCAGTGCCCCAGTACAGGGCGGTGAAAGACTGTTTTTT. Protein: CSAPVQGGERLFF. The V and J genes are TRBV20-1 and TRBJ1-4; a weak D match, TRBD1 (6 bases). Germline V CDR1 and CDR2: DFQATT, SNEGSKA (reference sequence). The CDR3 is made up of 13 amino acids.

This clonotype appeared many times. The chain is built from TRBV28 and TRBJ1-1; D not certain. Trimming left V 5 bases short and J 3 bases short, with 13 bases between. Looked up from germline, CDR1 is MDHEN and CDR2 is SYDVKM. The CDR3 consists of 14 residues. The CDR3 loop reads CASSGGGGYTEAFF. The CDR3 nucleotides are TGTGCCAGCAGTGGAGGAGGCGGGTACACTGAAGCTTTCTTT.

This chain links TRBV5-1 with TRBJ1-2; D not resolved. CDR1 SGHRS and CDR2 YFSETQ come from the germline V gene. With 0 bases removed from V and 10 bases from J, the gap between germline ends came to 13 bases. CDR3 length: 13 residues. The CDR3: CASSLESLWDYTF. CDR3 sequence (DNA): TGCGCCAGCAGCTTGGAATCCCTATGGGACTACACCTTC.

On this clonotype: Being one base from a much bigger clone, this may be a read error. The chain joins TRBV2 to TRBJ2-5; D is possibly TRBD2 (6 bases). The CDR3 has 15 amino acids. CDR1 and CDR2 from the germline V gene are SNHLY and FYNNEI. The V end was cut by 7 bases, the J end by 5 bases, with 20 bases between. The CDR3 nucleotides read TGTGCCAGCACCTTAGGACTCGGGGGACGGGAGACCCAGTACTTC. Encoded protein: CASTLGLGGRETQYF.

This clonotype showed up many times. CDR3 sequence (DNA): TGTGCTAGTGGTCTCGAGGTCCTCCGGGACAGGGGGCTGTTGGGGCAGTACTTC. This sequence encodes CASGLEVLRDRGLLGQYF. The V call is TRBV12-5, the J call TRBJ2-7, with 12 nucleotides matching TRBD1. The CDR3 is 18 residues long. The germline CDR1 and CDR2 sequences are LGHNT and FRNRAP. J gave up 9 bases and V 5 bases, and 20 bases lay outside the gene matches.

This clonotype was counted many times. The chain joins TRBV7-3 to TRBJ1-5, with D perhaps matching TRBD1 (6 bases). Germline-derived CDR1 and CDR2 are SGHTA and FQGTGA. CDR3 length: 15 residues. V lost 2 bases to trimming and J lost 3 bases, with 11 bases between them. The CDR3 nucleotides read TGTGCCAGCAGCTTAGGGGGCAACGACAATCAGCCCCAGCATTTT. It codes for CASSLGGNDNQPQHF.

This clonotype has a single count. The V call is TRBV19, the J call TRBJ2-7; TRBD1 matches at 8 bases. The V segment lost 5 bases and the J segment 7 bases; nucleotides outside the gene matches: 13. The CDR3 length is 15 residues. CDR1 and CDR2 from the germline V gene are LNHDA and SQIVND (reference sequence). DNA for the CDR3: TGTGCCAGTAGTCTCTCAGGGGGCCCCCGAGGAGAGCAGTACTTC. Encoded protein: CASSLSGGPRGEQYF. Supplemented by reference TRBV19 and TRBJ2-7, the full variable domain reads DGGITQSPKYLFRKEGQNVTLSCEQNLNHDAMYWYRQDPGQGLRLIYYSQIVNDFQKGDIAEGYSVSREKKESFPLTVTSAQKNPTAFYLCASSLSGGPRGEQYFGPGTRLTVT.

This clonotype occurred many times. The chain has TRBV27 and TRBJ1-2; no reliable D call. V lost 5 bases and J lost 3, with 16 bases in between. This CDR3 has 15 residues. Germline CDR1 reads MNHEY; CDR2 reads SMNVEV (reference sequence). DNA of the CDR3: TGTGCCAGCAGTCCAAGTTCCCGTGAGCACTATGGCTACACCTTC. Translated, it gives CASSPSSREHYGYTF.

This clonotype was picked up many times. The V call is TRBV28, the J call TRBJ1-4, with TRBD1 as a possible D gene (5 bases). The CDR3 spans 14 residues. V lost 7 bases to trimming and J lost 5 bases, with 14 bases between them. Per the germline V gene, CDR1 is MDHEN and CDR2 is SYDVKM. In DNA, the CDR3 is TGTGCCAGCACCCCGGGACGGAGGAATGAAAAACTGTTTTTT. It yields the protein CASTPGRRNEKLFF.

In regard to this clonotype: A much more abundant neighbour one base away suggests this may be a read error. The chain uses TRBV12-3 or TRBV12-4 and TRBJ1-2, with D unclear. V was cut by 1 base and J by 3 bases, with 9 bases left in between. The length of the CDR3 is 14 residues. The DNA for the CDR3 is TGTGCCAGCAGTTTAGTGGTGACCTACTATGGCTACACCTTC. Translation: CASSLVVTYYGYTF.

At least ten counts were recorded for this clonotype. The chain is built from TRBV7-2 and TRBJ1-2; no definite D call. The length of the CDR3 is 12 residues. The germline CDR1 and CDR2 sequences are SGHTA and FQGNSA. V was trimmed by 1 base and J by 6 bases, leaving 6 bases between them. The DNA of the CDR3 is TGTGCCAGCAGCTTAGGTCCGGATGGCTACACCTTC. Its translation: CASSLGPDGYTF.

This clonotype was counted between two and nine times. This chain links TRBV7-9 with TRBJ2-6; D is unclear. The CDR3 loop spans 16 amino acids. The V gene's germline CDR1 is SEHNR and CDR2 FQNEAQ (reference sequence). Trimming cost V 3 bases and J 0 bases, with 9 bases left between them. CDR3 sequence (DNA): TGTGCCAGCAGCTTCTTAATTGCCTCTGGGGCCAACGTCCTGACTTTC. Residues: CASSFLIASGANVLTF.

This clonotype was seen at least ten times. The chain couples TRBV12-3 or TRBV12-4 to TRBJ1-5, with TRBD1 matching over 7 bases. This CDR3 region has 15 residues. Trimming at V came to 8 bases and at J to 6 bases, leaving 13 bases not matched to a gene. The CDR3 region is CASEVGGTAPQPQHF. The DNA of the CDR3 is TGTGCCAGCGAAGTTGGGGGGACAGCTCCTCAGCCCCAGCATTTT.

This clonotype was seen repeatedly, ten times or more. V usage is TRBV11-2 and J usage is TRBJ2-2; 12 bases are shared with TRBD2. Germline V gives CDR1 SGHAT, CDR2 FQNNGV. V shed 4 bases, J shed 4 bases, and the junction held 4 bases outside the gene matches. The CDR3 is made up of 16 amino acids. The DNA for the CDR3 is TGTGCCAGCAGCTCCCCACTAGCGGGGGGCACCGGGGAGCTGTTTTTT. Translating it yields CASSSPLAGGTGELFF.

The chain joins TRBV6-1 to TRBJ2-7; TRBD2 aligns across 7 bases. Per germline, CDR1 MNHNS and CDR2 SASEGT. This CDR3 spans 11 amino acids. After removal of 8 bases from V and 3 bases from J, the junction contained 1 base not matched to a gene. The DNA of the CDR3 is TGTGCCAGCGGCGGGGGCTACGAGCAGTACTTC. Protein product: CASGGGYEQYF.

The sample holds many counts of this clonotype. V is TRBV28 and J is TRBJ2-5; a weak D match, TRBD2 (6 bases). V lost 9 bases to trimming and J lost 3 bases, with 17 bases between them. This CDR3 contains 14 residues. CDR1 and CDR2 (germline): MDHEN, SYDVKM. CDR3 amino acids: CARHPLWGEETQYF. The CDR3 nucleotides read TGTGCCAGACATCCTTTGTGGGGGGAAGAGACCCAGTACTTC.

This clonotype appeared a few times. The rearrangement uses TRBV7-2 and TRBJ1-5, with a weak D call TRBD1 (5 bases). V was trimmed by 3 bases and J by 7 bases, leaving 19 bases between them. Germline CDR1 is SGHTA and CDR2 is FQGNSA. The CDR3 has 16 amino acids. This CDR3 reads CASSLASGGIGQPQHF. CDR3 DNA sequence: TGTGCCAGCAGCTTGGCGTCTGGGGGGATTGGGCAGCCCCAGCATTTT.